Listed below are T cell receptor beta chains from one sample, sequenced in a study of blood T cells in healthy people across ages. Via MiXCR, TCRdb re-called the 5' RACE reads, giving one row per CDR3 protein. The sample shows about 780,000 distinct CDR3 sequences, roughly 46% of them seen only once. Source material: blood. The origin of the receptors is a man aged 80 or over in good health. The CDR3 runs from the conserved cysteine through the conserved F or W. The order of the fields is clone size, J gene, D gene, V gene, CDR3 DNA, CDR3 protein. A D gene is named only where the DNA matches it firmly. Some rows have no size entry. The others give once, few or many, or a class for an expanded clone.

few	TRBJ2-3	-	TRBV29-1	TGCAGCGTTGAAGGAGCGCAGTATTTT	CSVEGAQYF
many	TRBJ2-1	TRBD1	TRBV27	TGTGCCAGCTGCCCAGAGGTTTTTTGGGACAGGGGTTTGTTCTTC	CASCPEVFWDRGLFF
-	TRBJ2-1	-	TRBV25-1	TGTGCCAGCAGTGACCGGGCAAGGGGCCATGAGCAGTTCTTC	CASSDRARGHEQFF
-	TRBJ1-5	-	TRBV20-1	TGCAGTGCATGGGCTTCTAATCAGCCCCAGCATTTT	CSAWASNQPQHF
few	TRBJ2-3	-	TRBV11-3	TGTGCCAGCAGCTTGGGTGTTCGTTGGGCAGGGGTAACAGATACGCAGTATTTT	CASSLGVRWAGVTDTQYF
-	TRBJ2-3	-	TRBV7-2	TGTGCCAGCAGCTATGGGCGTAATCCCACAGATACGCAGTATTTT	CASSYGRNPTDTQYF
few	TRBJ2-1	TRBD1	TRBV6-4	TGTGCCAGCAGTGATGGGACAGGGGGCCTCCAGGGTGGTGAGCAGTTCTTC	CASSDGTGGLQGGEQFF
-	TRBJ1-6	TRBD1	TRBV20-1	TGCAGTGCTAGAGGACGTCCCGGGACAGGGGGCGGGTCTGCACCCCTCCACTTT	CSARGRPGTGGGSAPLHF
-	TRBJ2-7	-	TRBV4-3	TGCGCCAGCAGCACGGCCCCCTTCTACGAGCAGTACTTC	CASSTAPFYEQYF
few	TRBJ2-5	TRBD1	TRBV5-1	TGCGCCAGCAGCTTGAAAGTGACAGGGGGTCAAGAGACCCAGTACTTC	CASSLKVTGGQETQYF
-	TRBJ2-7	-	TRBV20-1	TGCAGTGCAGAGGGGGGGACGGGTCGGTACGAGCAGTACTTC	CSAEGGTGRYEQYF
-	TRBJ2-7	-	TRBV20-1	TGCAGTGCTTCCCTCGCGGGGAGCTCCTACGAGCAGTACTTC	CSASLAGSSYEQYF
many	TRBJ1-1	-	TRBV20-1	TGCAGTGCTAGAGTCGTGGGGATGAACACTGAAGCTTTCTTT	CSARVVGMNTEAFF
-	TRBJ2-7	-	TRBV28	TGTGCCAGCAGTTTACGTCAGTCCTACGAGCAGTACTTC	CASSLRQSYEQYF
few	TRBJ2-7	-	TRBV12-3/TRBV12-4	TGTGCCAGCAGTTTAGCGTTTGACTCCTACGAGCAGTACTTC	CASSLAFDSYEQYF
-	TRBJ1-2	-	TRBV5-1	TGCGCCAGCAGTCGGACAGCCTATGGCTACACCTTC	CASSRTAYGYTF
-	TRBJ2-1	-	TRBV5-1	TGCGCCAGCAGCTTGAGTTCGGGAGTTCCAAATGAGCAGTTCTTC	CASSLSSGVPNEQFF
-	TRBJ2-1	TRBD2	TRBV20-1	TGCAGTGCTAGAGTCCCTCTAGCGGGAGTCCGCAATGAGCAGTTCTTC	CSARVPLAGVRNEQFF
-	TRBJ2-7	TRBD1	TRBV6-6	TGTGCCAGCACCTTATTAACCGGGACAGGGCTCTACGAGCAGTACTTC	CASTLLTGTGLYEQYF
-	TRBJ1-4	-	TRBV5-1	TGCGCCAGCAGCTTGCAAGGCTCCTTAAGTGAAAAACTGTTTTTT	CASSLQGSLSEKLFF
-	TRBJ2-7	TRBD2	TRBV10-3	TGTGCCGACGGGGATGAAGGACTAGCGGGAGTAAACGAGCAGTACTTC	CADGDEGLAGVNEQYF
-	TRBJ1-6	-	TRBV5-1	TGCGCCAGCAGCGTGGGGGGGGCTAATTCACCCCTCCACTTT	CASSVGGANSPLHF
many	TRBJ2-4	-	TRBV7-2	TGTGCCAGCAGCCGACGAGGCAGGGGCGAGAACATTCAGTACTTC	CASSRRGRGENIQYF
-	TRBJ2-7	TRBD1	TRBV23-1	TGCGCCAGCAGTCAATCACCAGGGGGCGATGTTTCTTGGTCCTACGAGCAGTACTTC	CASSQSPGGDVSWSYEQYF
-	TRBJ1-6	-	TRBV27	TGTGCCAGCAGTTTAGGCAGGGCTCACTCACCCCTCCACTTT	CASSLGRAHSPLHF
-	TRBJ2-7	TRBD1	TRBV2	TGTGCCAGCAGAGAGGGACAGGTCTCCTACGAGCAGTACTTC	CASREGQVSYEQYF
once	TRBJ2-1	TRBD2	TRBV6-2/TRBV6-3	TGTGCCAGCAGTTTAAATCCGCGGGAGGTCGAATATGAGCAGTTCTTC	CASSLNPREVEYEQFF
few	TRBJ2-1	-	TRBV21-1	TGTGCCAGCAGCAAACTCACGGAAACATCCTACAATGAGCAGTTCTTC	CASSKLTETSYNEQFF
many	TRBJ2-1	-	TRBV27	TGTGCCAGCAGCCTTAGGATGAGGCTCAGTGGGCCTGGGGATGAGCAGTTCTTC	CASSLRMRLSGPGDEQFF
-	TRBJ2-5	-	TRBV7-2	TGTGCCCGCAGCTCCGAAGAGACCCAGTACTTC	CARSSEETQYF
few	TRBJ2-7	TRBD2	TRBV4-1	TGCGCCAGCAGCTTCCGACTAGCGGGAGGGTCCTACGAGCAGTACTTC	CASSFRLAGGSYEQYF
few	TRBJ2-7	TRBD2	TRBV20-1	TGCAGTGCTTACCCTAGCGGAGTAGGCTACGAGCAGTACTTC	CSAYPSGVGYEQYF